This T cell receptor (beta chain) was identified in a study of PD-L1 blockade in urothelial cancer. Overall study: Timepoints chosen for blood analysis were 3 weeks (second dose) and 6 weeks after treatment start. Per blood sample, T cells had a median of roughly 140,000.

V shed 5 bases, J shed 6 bases, and the junction held 6 bases outside the gene matches. Germline V lookup: CDR1 SGHRS, CDR2 YFSETQ. This CDR3 is built from 14 residues. Each PCR reaction had synthetic TCR analog templates spiked into it. Here immunoSEQ multiplex PCR was the method, and the copy in TCRdb shows in-frame clones only, minus some. The sample comprises around 82,000 clones, 84% of which are singletons, and 2% to 2.5% rests with the top ten. This sample's time point: pretreatment peripheral blood. The receptor comes from a man aged 60-69 years with urothelial cancer. This specimen was PBMCs, taken around atezolizumab (anti-PD-L1) treatment. This rearrangement joins TRBV5-1 to TRBJ2-4, with 9 bases aligning to TRBD1. CDR3: CASRPTGGGNIQYF. The CDR3 nucleotides read TGCGCCAGCAGACCGACAGGGGGGGGAAACATTCAGTACTTC.